The clone carrying this T cell receptor (beta chain) has only a few counts. The CDR3 has 15 amino acids. V was trimmed by 5 bases and J by 7 bases, leaving 18 bases between them. The germline V gene has CDR1 SGHTA and CDR2 FQGNSA. The data were taken from a study of T cells after yellow fever vaccination. Using its own MiXCR run on the 5' RACE reads, TCRdb lists one record per CDR3 protein. The data hold just under 600,000 distinct CDR3 sequences, with roughly 13% observed a single time. The source was PBMCs, collected on the day of the yellow fever booster vaccination. The chain links TRBV7-2 to TRBJ2-1; D might be TRBD2 (6 bases). The receptor comes from a man younger than 40 who received the YFV17D yellow fever vaccine. CDR3 coding DNA: TGTGCCAGCAGCATTCCGGGACTGCCCGTAAATGAGCAGTTCTTC. Its protein is CASSIPGLPVNEQFF.